This TCR beta chain was sequenced in a study of T cell responses to AZD1222 COVID-19 vaccine. The method was immunoSEQ multiplex PCR; TCRdb's version includes in-frame clones alone and lacks a portion of them. This repertoire shows fewer than 150,000 clones, 90% found once; its top ten account for around 3.7%. V lost 0 bases and J 3 bases, leaving 5 bases between the germline ends. Germline assignment: CDR1 MNHEY and CDR2 SMNVEV (reference sequence). The CDR3 extends over 13 amino acids. In the case of this clone: Its target is not known. The sample contains more than one DNA sequence encoding this CDR3.

Findings and caveats of the study: Reportedly, nearly half the spike-specific TCRs target unmutated variant regions. Donors were mostly white British, more females; clonal diversity possibly underestimated.

The source material was peripheral blood, sampled on day 0 of AZD1222 vaccination. This TCR was recovered from an adult in good health. The chain is built from TRBV27 and TRBJ1-2; D possibly corresponds to TRBD1 (5 bases). The CDR3 nucleotides are TGTGCCAGCAGTTTATCAGGGGACTATGGCTACACCTTC. Encoded protein: CASSLSGDYGYTF.